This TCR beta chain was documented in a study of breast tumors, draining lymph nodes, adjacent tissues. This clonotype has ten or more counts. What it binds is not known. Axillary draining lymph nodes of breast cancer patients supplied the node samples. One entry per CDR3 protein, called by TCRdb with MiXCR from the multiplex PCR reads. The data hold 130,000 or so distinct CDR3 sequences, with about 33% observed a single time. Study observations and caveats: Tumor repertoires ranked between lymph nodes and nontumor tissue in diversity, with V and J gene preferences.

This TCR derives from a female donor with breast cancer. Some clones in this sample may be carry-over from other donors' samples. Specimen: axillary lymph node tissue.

In DNA, the CDR3 is TGCGCCAGCAGTGATGAGAACACAGATACGCAGTATTTT. Translated, it gives CASSDENTDTQYF. The J gene is TRBJ2-3, the V gene TRBV10-2; no firm D call. The CDR3 has 13 residues. Per the germline V gene, CDR1 is WSHSY and CDR2 is SAAADI. Trimming cost V 3 bases and J 2 bases, with 6 bases left between them.